This TCR beta chain was retrieved from a study of cytomegalovirus exposure and HLA in healthy donors. About the study: The roughly 670 first-cohort repertoires shared a platform with the 130 or so validation repertoires, as reported in a later analysis. Study conclusions and caveats: Reported performance of the classifier showed diagnosis of cytomegalovirus status with high specificity and sensitivity. According to a subsequent analysis, TCR clusters identified in the first cohort showed a tendency to co-occur across the roughly 120 validation repertoires.

The donors belonged to the roughly 110-subject validation cohort, separate from the approximately 670-subject first cohort. The assay was immunoSEQ multiplex PCR, and TCRdb's table has in-frame clones only and misses some. This table holds around 190,000 clones, 86% found once. Points on this clone: Its antigen is undetermined.

The source is a man aged 30 to 39 in good health and CMV-seropositive. Material for sequencing was PBMCs.

The CDR3 DNA is TGCAGTGCTGATCGGGCCTACGAGCAGTACTTC. Translation gives CSADRAYEQYF. This sequence joins TRBV20-1 and TRBJ2-7; D is unresolved. V dropped 5 bases and J dropped 2 bases, with 7 bases sitting between them. This CDR3 has 11 amino acids. Germline V CDR1 and CDR2: DFQATT, SNEGSKA (reference sequence).